This paragraph reports one TCR beta chain. This clonotype was recorded at least ten times. It lacks a known antigen. The record has no base qualities; no much larger clone is one base away. Cut back by 0 bases and 8 bases, the V and J ends lie 8 bases apart. CDR1 and CDR2 are read off the germline V gene as LGHNA and YSLEER. Including cysteine and phenylalanine, the CDR3 has 13 amino acids. Kept here is only the CDR3 DNA, which spans 39 bases and is read in frame from base 1. This sample stems from a study of CD8 T cells in ankylosing spondylitis (dated by TCRdb to between 2016 and 2019). Notes on the research overall: The study set out to find disease-linked TCR variants by profiling T cell receptor beta repertoires in ankylosing spondylitis patients and healthy donors. The whole study cohort included over a hundred healthy donors and 20 to 25 ankylosing spondylitis patients. Samples of peripheral blood were taken, and for ankylosing spondylitis patients, synovial fluid was collected as well. The full study reports these points: Some motif variants were previously reported in synovial fluid and blood of reactive arthritis patients, suggesting common disease-initiation mechanisms. A TCR beta motif of eight highly homologous amino acid variants appeared characteristic of blood from ankylosing spondylitis patients. In peripheral blood, the disease-linked clones were found at relatively low frequencies and had a CD8+ phenotype. The disease-linked clones were reported as significantly enriched in matched synovial fluid samples from ankylosing spondylitis patients.

Sequencing was performed on an Illumina HiSeq 2500. Quantitative 5'-RACE with molecular barcodes was used to prepare TCR beta libraries. As for the authors' bioinformatics: To identify disease-linked TCR variants, a new computational method was used, one built on a probabilistic model of VDJ rearrangement. The public reads were reprocessed in TCRdb via fastp at Q25 and MiXCR, keeping in-frame beta chains. When rows share a CDR3 protein, they turn into one entry using the most common DNA and genes. The V and J calls were determined by TCRdb, not by the authors. In all, the sample holds 500,000 to 650,000 distinct CDR3 sequences, and 5.3% of those were seen once. The top ten clones comprise approximately 3.5% of the sample.

Sequenced input: blood, either unsorted or a sorted T cell fraction (not recorded which). The sequence was collected from a male donor with ankylosing spondylitis. This chain joins TRBV4-3 to TRBJ2-1; TRBD2 is perhaps the D gene, given 5 matching bases. The bases are TGCGCCAGCAGCCAAGAACTAGTCCATGAGCAGTTCTTC. Its product reads: CASSQELVHEQFF.